This entry is about one TCR beta chain. This clonotype was seen repeatedly, ten times or more. The clone's antigen remains unknown. The record has no base qualities; no much larger clone is one base away. This sample stems from a study of T cells in Graves' hyperthyroidism and ophthalmopathy (dated by TCRdb to the late 2010s). Looking at the study overall: Peripheral blood samples were taken at initial diagnosis, before any treatment was given. To identify TCR V-J signatures that set the groups apart, the researchers used a discovery cohort of more than 95 patients, made up of 40 to 45 with Graves' ophthalmopathy and some 56 with stable Graves' hyperthyroidism. An independent validation cohort of about 19 hyperthyroidism patients and approximately 15 patients who later progressed to ophthalmopathy tested prospective prediction of ophthalmopathy. The roughly 91 discovery patients were randomly divided into training and test sets at a 7:3 ratio. In more than five Graves' hyperthyroidism patients, the study also compared T-cell repertoires from thyroid tissue with T-cell repertoires from blood. After sampling, hyperthyroidism patients received methimazole starting at 30 mg daily, and ophthalmopathy patients received high-dose intravenous methylprednisolone. The paper reports TCR Vbeta CDR3 sequencing of fewer than 150 peripheral blood samples: around 45 ophthalmopathy, 75 to 80 hyperthyroidism and around 17 progressor patients. Overall results and qualifications from the work: Most expanded thyroid clonotypes (frequency above 0.001) were also found in blood, which suggests that blood repertoires may mirror thyroid immune responses. During validation, the model predicted progression to ophthalmopathy a median of around 6 months ahead of onset, with almost 71% sensitivity and less than 85% specificity. No statistical method was used to set the sample size in advance, and investigators knew the group allocation. A model built on a 13 V-J signature distinguished ophthalmopathy from stable hyperthyroidism, reaching roughly 88% sensitivity and about 81% specificity in cross-validation and 80%/75% in testing.

The germline V gene gives CDR1 as MGHDK and CDR2 as SYGVNS. Trimming costs V 6 bases and J 4 bases, and their ends lie 13 bases apart. Counted from cysteine to phenylalanine, this CDR3 has 13 amino acids. This entry keeps only the CDR3 DNA: 39 bases, framed from base 1. Ophthalmopathy patients had moderately to severely active disease, with a Clinical Activity Score of 3 or more, a NOSPECS grade of 4 or more, and a disease duration of less than 3 months. Exclusion was applied to patients with uncontrolled infections, other autoimmune diseases, pregnancy or lactation. Diagnoses relied on clinical symptoms, serum thyroxine and TRAb, thyroid ultrasound and orbital computed tomography. PBMCs were separated from over 9 ml of fresh peripheral blood using Ficoll-Paque density gradient centrifugation. Total RNA was extracted using Trizol reagent, and RNA quality was assessed on an Agilent 2100 Bioanalyzer.

The TCR beta CDR3 regions were amplified from RNA transcripts. The TCR CDR3 was subjected to a first round of RT-PCR using the HTBI primer set and the Qiagen OneStep RT-PCR kit. Libraries were constructed in a second round of multiplex PCR, after which size selection and purification were performed. Libraries were sequenced paired-end with 100 bp reads on an Illumina HiSeq2000. Processing in the source paper ran as follows. SOAPnuke was used to process the raw data, throwing out any read that contained adapters or uncalled bases, had a mean Phred below 15, or lacked an exact constant-primer or identifier match. COPE v1.2.5 was used to merge the high-quality paired reads, and each unique nucleotide sequence was defined as a clonotype. MiTCR v1.1 was used to align clonotypes to the IMGT TRBV, TRBD and TRBJ reference segments. The analysis was restricted to V-J combinations with a frequency above 0.0001, which together covered just over 99% of the repertoires. The TCS score was defined as the ratio of F50 (clonal expansion) to E x V (chaos), calculated using BLOSUM62-based TCRdist between CDR3 peptides within each V-J. Welch's t-statistics and random forest reduced roughly 530 V-J features to under 15, which were used in a naive Bayes classifier (R e1071). Thyroid-blood repertoire similarity was quantified with the Morisita-Horn index. Clones were called with MiXCR by TCRdb after fastp trimmed the public reads at Q25, and only in-frame beta chains were retained. Duplicate CDR3 protein sequences are folded into a single record with the most common DNA and genes. These V and J calls rely on TCRdb rather than the paper's analysis. This sample gives around 610,000 distinct CDR3 sequences in total; roughly 14% of them show up just once. The ten largest clones take up about 4% of the sample.

The V gene is TRBV25-1 and the J gene is TRBJ2-7, and TRBD1 may be the D gene, going by 5 matching bases. The sequencing input was blood. The receptor's source is a woman between 40 and 55 years old with Graves' ophthalmopathy. The sequenced DNA is TGTGCCAGCAGCGTCCCCTCAGGGTACGAGCAGTACTTC. It translates to CASSVPSGYEQYF.